Reported below is one TCR beta chain. Antigen specificity is unknown. Naive, central memory, regulatory and stem cell-like memory cells within the CD4+ compartment were sorted using CD45RO/CCR7/CD25/CD127/CD95/CD27. The investigators reverse transcribed all of the isolated RNA, so they sequenced expressed TCRB transcripts. The data were produced by immunoSEQ multiplex PCR, yet TCRdb's version contains in-frame clones alone and is incomplete. Of 16,000 or so clones in the sample, 70% to 80% were seen once. With 5 bases removed from V and 2 bases from J, the gap between germline ends came to 8 bases. CDR1 and CDR2 from the germline V gene are SGHTA and FQGNSA. The CDR3 has 13 residues. The data stem from a study of beta chain features in type 1 diabetes. Study-level results: Type 1 diabetes patients had moderately but significantly shorter TCRB CDR3s in all four CD4+ subsets. Within patients, naive, central memory and Treg TCRB repertoires seemed more similar than within healthy donors.

The clonotype originates from a woman aged 18 to 35 with type 1 diabetes. The chain carries TRBV7-2 and TRBJ2-3; D is ambiguous. The sample was stem cell memory CD4+ T cells from blood. The CDR3 DNA is TGTGCCAGCAGCGCCTATAACACAGATACGCAGTATTTT. Protein sequence: CASSAYNTDTQYF.